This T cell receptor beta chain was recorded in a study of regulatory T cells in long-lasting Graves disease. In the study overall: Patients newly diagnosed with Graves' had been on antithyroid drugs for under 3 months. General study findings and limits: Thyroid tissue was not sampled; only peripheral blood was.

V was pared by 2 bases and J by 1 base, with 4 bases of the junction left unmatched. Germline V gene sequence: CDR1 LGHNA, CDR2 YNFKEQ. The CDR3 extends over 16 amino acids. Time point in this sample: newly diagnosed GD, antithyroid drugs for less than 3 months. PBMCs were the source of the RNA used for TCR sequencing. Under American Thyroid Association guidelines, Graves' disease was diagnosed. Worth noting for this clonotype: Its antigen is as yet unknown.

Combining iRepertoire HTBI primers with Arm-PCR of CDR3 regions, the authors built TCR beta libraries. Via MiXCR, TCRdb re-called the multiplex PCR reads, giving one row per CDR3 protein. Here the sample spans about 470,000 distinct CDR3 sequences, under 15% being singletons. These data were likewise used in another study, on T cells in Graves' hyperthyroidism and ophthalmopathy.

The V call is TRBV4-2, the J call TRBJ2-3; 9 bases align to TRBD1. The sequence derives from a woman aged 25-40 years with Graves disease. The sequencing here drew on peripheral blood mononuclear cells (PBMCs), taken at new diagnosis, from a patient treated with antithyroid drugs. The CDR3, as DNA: TGTGCCAGCAGCCAACAACAGGGGGCGCGCACAGATACGCAGTATTTT. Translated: CASSQQQGARTDTQYF.